This passage covers 14 T cell receptor beta chains from one sample sequenced in a study of T cell responses to AZD1222 COVID-19 vaccine. Assay used: immunoSEQ multiplex PCR; TCRdb lists only in-frame clones, some missing. The sample consists of roughly 100,000 clones, approximately 81% of them appearing once. The sequencing used peripheral blood, collected on day 0 of AZD1222 vaccination. These receptors came from an adult in good health.

This chain uses TRBV5-1 with TRBJ2-1; 7 bases fit TRBD1. J lost 2 bases, V lost 0 bases, and 2 bases had no gene match. Germline values: CDR1 SGHRS, CDR2 YFSETQ. The CDR3 runs to 15 residues. CDR3 amino acids: CASSLGGTAYNEQFF. The CDR3 DNA reads as TGCGCCAGCAGCTTGGGAGGGACAGCCTACAATGAGCAGTTCTTC.

The chain carries TRBV5-1 and TRBJ2-6, with D unclear. The CDR3 sequence is 15 residues long. V was cut by 5 bases and J by 0 bases, with 9 bases left in between. CDR1 is SGHRS and CDR2 is YFSETQ in the germline V gene. The CDR3: CASRISLSGANVLTF. In DNA form, the CDR3 reads TGCGCCAGCAGGATTTCCCTCTCTGGGGCCAACGTCCTGACTTTC.

This clone has only a few counts. This chain links TRBV24-1 with TRBJ1-4, with D perhaps TRBD1 (5 bases). CDR1 is KGHDR and CDR2 is SFDVKD in the germline V gene. With 6 bases removed from V and 0 bases from J, the gap between germline ends came to 13 bases. The CDR3 spans 16 residues. The CDR3 is CATSPGGPATNEKLFF. Written as DNA, the CDR3 is TGTGCCACCAGTCCTGGGGGACCAGCAACTAATGAAAAACTGTTTTTT.

V is TRBV5-1 and J is TRBJ2-3; no reliable D call. Trimming left V 2 bases short and J 6 bases short, with 7 bases between. This CDR3 has 12 amino acids. Germline V gives CDR1 SGHRS, CDR2 YFSETQ. The CDR3 DNA sequence: TGCGCCAGCAGCTTCGACGTGGATACGCAGTATTTT. Encoded protein: CASSFDVDTQYF.

This rearrangement joins TRBV3-1 (or the pseudogene TRBV3-2) to TRBJ2-1; D not resolved. Germline CDR1 is LGHDT and CDR2 is YNNKEL (reference sequence). The CDR3 is made up of 16 amino acids. V shed 0 bases and J shed 0 bases, with 9 bases lying between them. CDR3 nucleotide sequence: TGTGCCAGCAGCCAAGACGGCAGGAACTCCTACAATGAGCAGTTCTTC. Encoded protein: CASSQDGRNSYNEQFF.

Only a few counts were recorded for this clone. The chain joins TRBV4-1 to TRBJ1-2, with 9 bases identical to TRBD1. This CDR3 spans 15 amino acids. V lost 0 bases, J lost 8 bases, and 7 bases stayed unmatched. Germline V gene lookup returns CDR1 MGHRA and CDR2 YSYEKL. The CDR3 nucleotides are TGCGCCAGCAGCCAAGATCGGGGGACAGGGTTAGGCTACACCTTC. The encoded protein is CASSQDRGTGLGYTF.

The gene calls are TRBV5-4 and TRBJ2-5; D is undetermined. V lost 2 bases to trimming and J lost 9 bases, with 23 bases between them. Germline CDR1 reads SGHNT; CDR2 reads YYREEE (reference sequence). The CDR3 loop spans 16 amino acids. In DNA, the CDR3 is TGTGCCAGCAGCTTTCAGATGGGCAGCTCGTGGTCGGCCCAGTACTTC. Amino acids: CASSFQMGSSWSAQYF.

The rearrangement joins TRBV9 to TRBJ2-7; the D is unclear. V lost 0 bases to trimming and J lost 7 bases, with 11 bases between them. Germline loops: CDR1 SGDLS, CDR2 YYNGEE. The CDR3 totals 13 residues. CDR3 nucleotide sequence: TGTGCCAGCAGCGTAGTTCCGGGCAGAGAGCAGTACTTC. Translating it yields CASSVVPGREQYF.

CDR3 bases: TGTGCCAGCGCGGGACTAGCGGGAGTCAATGAGCAGTTCTTC. Residues: CASAGLAGVNEQFF. The chain recombines TRBV18 with TRBJ2-1; 14 bases map to TRBD2. The germline V gene has CDR1 KGHSH and CDR2 LQKENI. The CDR3 length is 14 residues. After removal of 8 bases from V and 6 bases from J, the junction contained 3 bases not matched to a gene. The full variable domain, in which reference TRBV18 and TRBJ2-1 provide the parts outside the CDR3, is NAGVMQNPRHLVRRRGQEARLRCSPMKGHSHVYWYRQLPEEGLKFMVYLQKENIIDESGMPKERFSAEFPKEGPSILRIQQVVRGDSAAYFCASAGLAGVNEQFFGPGTRLTVL.

The chain couples TRBV7-2 to TRBJ2-5, with TRBD1 as a possible D gene (5 bases). V was clipped by 3 bases and J by 3 bases, with 11 bases between them. In germline, CDR1 is SGHTA, CDR2 FQGNSA. The length of the CDR3 is 14 residues. The CDR3 sequence is CASSFPDRKETQYF. Here the CDR3 DNA reads TGTGCCAGCAGCTTTCCAGACAGAAAAGAGACCCAGTACTTC.

The chain carries TRBV5-1 and TRBJ1-5; maybe TRBD1 (6 bases). V was trimmed by 3 bases and J by 0 bases, leaving 19 bases between them. The CDR3 extends over 18 amino acids. The germline V gene encodes CDR1 SGHRS and CDR2 YFSETQ. CDR3 DNA sequence: TGCGCCAGCAGCTCCGGGGACACCTGGGGCTATAGCAATCAGCCCCAGCATTTT. Its translation: CASSSGDTWGYSNQPQHF.

This chain joins TRBV6-1 and TRBJ2-2; tentatively, D is TRBD1 (7 bases). Looked up from germline, CDR1 is MNHNS and CDR2 is SASEGT. V was clipped by 3 bases and J by 3 bases, with 11 bases between them. The CDR3 contains 15 residues. The CDR3 region has the DNA TGTGCCAGCAGTGAGGCGGGACAGCACACCGGGGAGCTGTTTTTT. Its translation is CASSEAGQHTGELFF.

The chain carries TRBV6-2 or TRBV6-3 and TRBJ1-2, with TRBD1 matching over 9 bases. CDR3 size: 15 residues. Per germline, CDR1 MNHEY and CDR2 SVGEGT. V dropped 6 bases and J dropped 6; count of bases not matched to a gene: 11. The CDR3 reads CASSLPGTGHDGYTF. Here the CDR3 DNA reads TGTGCCAGCAGCCTACCGGGGACAGGGCACGATGGCTACACCTTC.

Turning to this clone: This specimen includes other DNA sequences encoding the same CDR3. V usage is TRBV20-1 and J usage is TRBJ1-5; D gene uncertain. V was clipped by 3 bases and J by 4 bases, with 10 bases between them. The CDR3 totals 13 residues. Germline loops: CDR1 DFQATT, CDR2 SNEGSKA (reference sequence). The CDR3 nucleotides read TGCAGTGCTAGTGGCGGCGGTAATCAGCCCCAGCATTTT. Its translation: CSASGGGNQPQHF.